This T cell receptor (beta chain) was identified in a study of T cells in localized non-small cell lung cancer. General study points: Among the tissues sampled, uninvolved adjacent lung had the highest T cell clonality, above tumor. Median around 54 top-100 tumor clones were shared with paired adjacent lung.

The CDR3 is 13 amino acids. Trimming took 7 bases from V and 8 from J, leaving 16 bases between them. Germline loops: CDR1 SGHRS, CDR2 YFSETQ. For this clone: Its specificity is unknown.

Only in-frame clones appear in the TCRdb table, and some are missing; sequencing was by immunoSEQ multiplex PCR. The sample holds almost 35,000 clones, around 93% seen once. This chain uses TRBV5-1 with TRBJ2-1, with D possibly being TRBD1 (5 bases). Source: peripheral blood, taken before any cancer treatment. The clonotype was recovered from a female donor at least 60 years old with stage I lung adenocarcinoma. The chain's CDR3 is CASGEIRGHEQFF. CDR3 sequence (DNA): TGCGCCAGCGGAGAAATAAGGGGTCATGAGCAGTTCTTC.